The 2 T cell receptor beta chains below were found in one sample sequenced in a study of shared clonotypes between healthy human individuals. Assay: immunoSEQ multiplex PCR; the TCRdb copy retains only in-frame clones and omits some. The sample holds approximately 1,500,000 clones, 95% to 99% seen once. The sample consisted of naive CD4+ T cells sorted from blood. Indicated subset: CD45RA+ positively selected. All receptors come from a man under 40 in good health.

This sequence joins TRBV11-2 and TRBJ1-2, with D maybe TRBD1 (6 bases). V was cut by 3 bases and J by 2 bases, with 16 bases left in between. The germline V gene encodes CDR1 SGHAT and CDR2 FQNNGV. CDR3 size: 16 residues. Here the CDR3 reads CASSFLSGTSNYGYTF. CDR3 sequence (DNA): TGTGCCAGCAGCTTTCTCAGTGGGACAAGCAACTATGGCTACACCTTC. Based on the CDR3 plus reference TRBV11-2 and TRBJ1-2, the full variable domain is EAGVAQSPRYKIIEKRQSVAFWCNPISGHATLYWYQQILGQGPKLLIQFQNNGVVDDSQLPKDRFSAERLKGVDSTLKIQPAKLEDSAVYLCASSFLSGTSNYGYTFGSGTRLTVV.

The J gene is TRBJ1-4, the V gene TRBV5-6, with no clear D. V was trimmed by 0 bases and J by 0 bases, leaving 3 bases between them. This CDR3 comprises 14 residues. Germline V gives CDR1 SGHDT, CDR2 YYEEEE. CDR3 sequence: CASSLGATNEKLFF. CDR3 nucleotides: TGTGCCAGCAGCTTGGGTGCAACTAATGAAAAACTGTTTTTT.